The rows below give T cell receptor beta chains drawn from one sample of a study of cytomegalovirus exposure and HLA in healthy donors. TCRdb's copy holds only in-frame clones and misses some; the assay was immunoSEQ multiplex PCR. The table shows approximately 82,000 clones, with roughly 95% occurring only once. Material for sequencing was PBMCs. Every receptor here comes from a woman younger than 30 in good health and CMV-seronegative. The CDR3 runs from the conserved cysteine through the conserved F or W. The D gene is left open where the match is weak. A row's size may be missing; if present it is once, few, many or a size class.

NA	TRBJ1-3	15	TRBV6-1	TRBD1	CATGQGPNSGNTIYF	TGTGCCACTGGACAGGGACCTAATTCTGGAAACACCATATATTTT
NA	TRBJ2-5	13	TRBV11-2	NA	CASSLDPGETQYF	TGTGCCAGCAGCTTAGATCCCGGGGAGACCCAGTACTTC
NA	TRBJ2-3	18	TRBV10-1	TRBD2	CASSDSGTSLFSTDTQYF	TGCGCCAGCAGTGATTCCGGGACTAGCCTCTTCAGCACAGATACGCAGTATTTT
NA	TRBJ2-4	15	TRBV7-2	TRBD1	CASSFTGVAKNIQYF	TGTGCCAGCAGCTTCACAGGGGTAGCCAAAAACATTCAGTACTTC
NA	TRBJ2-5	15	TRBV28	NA	CASSPPRGWQETQYF	TGTGCCAGCAGTCCCCCTCGGGGGTGGCAAGAGACCCAGTACTTC
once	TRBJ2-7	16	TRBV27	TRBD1	CASSLSAGTGFYEQYF	TGTGCCAGCAGTTTATCCGCAGGGACAGGTTTCTACGAGCAGTACTTC
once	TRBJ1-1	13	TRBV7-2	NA	CASSWALSAEAFF	TGTGCCAGCAGCTGGGCCCTGTCCGCTGAAGCTTTCTTT
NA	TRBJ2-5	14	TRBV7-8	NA	CASKGHLYQETQYF	TGTGCCAGCAAGGGACACTTGTACCAAGAGACCCAGTACTTC
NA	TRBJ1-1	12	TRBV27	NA	CASKEGNTEAFF	TGTGCCAGCAAAGAGGGGAACACTGAAGCTTTCTTT
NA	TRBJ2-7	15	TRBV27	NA	CASSHWAGSSYEQYF	TGTGCCAGCAGTCATTGGGCGGGGAGCTCCTACGAGCAGTACTTC
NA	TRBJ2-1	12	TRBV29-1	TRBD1	CSAGTVNNEQFF	TGCAGCGCCGGGACAGTCAACAATGAGCAGTTCTTC
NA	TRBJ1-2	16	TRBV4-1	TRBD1	CASSQLITGTGDGYTF	TGCGCCAGCAGCCAACTGATCACCGGGACAGGGGATGGCTACACCTTC
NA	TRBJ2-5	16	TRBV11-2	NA	CASSLGGQGSQETQYF	TGTGCCAGCAGCTTAGGGGGGCAGGGTTCACAAGAGACCCAGTACTTC
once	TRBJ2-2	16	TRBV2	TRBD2	CASSEEAGGPIGELFF	TGTGCCAGCAGTGAAGAAGCGGGAGGGCCTATCGGGGAGCTGTTTTTT
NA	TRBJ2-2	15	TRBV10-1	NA	CASSDSRDFPGELFF	TGCGCCAGCAGTGACTCCAGGGATTTTCCCGGGGAGCTGTTTTTT
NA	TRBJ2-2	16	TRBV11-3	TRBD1	CASSAPTGGVTGELFF	TGTGCCAGCAGCGCCCCGACAGGGGGCGTTACCGGGGAGCTGTTTTTT
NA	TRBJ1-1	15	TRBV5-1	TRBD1	CASSLAGTGGTEAFF	TGCGCCAGCAGCTTGGCCGGGACAGGGGGCACTGAAGCTTTCTTT
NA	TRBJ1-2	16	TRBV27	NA	CASSLSPGVSYYGYTF	TGTGCCAGCAGTTTATCCCCCGGGGTCTCCTACTATGGCTACACCTTC
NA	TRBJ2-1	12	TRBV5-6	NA	CASSAGSGEQFF	TGTGCCAGCAGCGCAGGGTCTGGTGAGCAGTTCTTC
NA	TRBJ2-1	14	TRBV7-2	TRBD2	CASSLVGGSYEQFF	TGTGCCAGCAGCTTAGTGGGCGGGAGTTATGAGCAGTTCTTC
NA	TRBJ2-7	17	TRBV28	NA	CASSSLGLGGPVLEQYF	TGTGCCAGCAGCAGCCTAGGCTTGGGAGGTCCCGTGTTGGAGCAGTACTTC
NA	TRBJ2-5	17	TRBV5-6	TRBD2	CASSDPGLAGGGETQYF	TGTGCCAGCAGCGATCCGGGACTAGCGGGGGGTGGGGAGACCCAGTACTTC
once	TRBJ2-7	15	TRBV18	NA	CASSPRRAGTYEQYF	TGTGCCAGCTCACCACGGCGGGCCGGCACCTACGAGCAGTACTTC
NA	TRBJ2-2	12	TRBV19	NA	CASSPFTGELFF	TGTGCCAGTAGCCCTTTTACCGGGGAGCTGTTTTTT
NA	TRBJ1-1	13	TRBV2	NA	CASTQTGLKGAFF	TGTGCCAGCACCCAAACAGGGTTGAAGGGAGCTTTCTTT
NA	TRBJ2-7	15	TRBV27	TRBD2	CASSFEAGVMYEQYF	TGTGCCAGCAGTTTTGAAGCGGGAGTAATGTACGAGCAGTACTTC
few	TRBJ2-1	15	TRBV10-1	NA	CASSRTTVPPGEQFF	TGCGCCAGCAGTAGGACTACGGTCCCCCCTGGTGAGCAGTTCTTC
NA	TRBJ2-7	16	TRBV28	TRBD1	CASTTGAVRSSYEQYF	TGTGCCAGCACCACAGGGGCAGTTAGGAGCTCCTACGAGCAGTACTTC
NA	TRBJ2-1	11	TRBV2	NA	CASSQSGEQFF	TGTGCCAGCAGCCAATCCGGTGAGCAGTTCTTC
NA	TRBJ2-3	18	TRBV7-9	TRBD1	CASSSRDRRKTSTDTQYF	TGTGCCAGCAGCTCCCGGGACAGGAGAAAAACTAGCACAGATACGCAGTATTTT
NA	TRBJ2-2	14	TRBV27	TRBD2	CASKLGGYTGELFF	TGTGCCAGCAAACTGGGGGGGTACACCGGGGAGCTGTTTTTT
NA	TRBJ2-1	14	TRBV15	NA	CATSREPSGSEQFF	TGTGCCACCAGCAGAGAACCCTCGGGGAGTGAGCAGTTCTTC
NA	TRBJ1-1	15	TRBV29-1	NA	CSVERQLKFGTEAFF	TGCAGCGTTGAAAGACAGCTTAAATTTGGGACTGAAGCTTTCTTT
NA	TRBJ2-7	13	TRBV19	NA	CASSPDTAYEQYF	TGTGCCAGTAGTCCAGACACCGCCTACGAGCAGTACTTC
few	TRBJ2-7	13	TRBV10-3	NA	CAIKSADYYEQYF	TGTGCCATCAAAAGTGCGGATTACTACGAGCAGTACTTC
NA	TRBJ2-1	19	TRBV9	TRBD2	CASSVVDIDKREPYNEQFF	TGTGCCAGCAGCGTAGTGGATATAGATAAGCGGGAGCCCTACAATGAGCAGTTCTTC
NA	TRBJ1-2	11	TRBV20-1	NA	CSATGEVGYTF	TGCAGTGCTACAGGGGAAGTTGGCTACACCTTC
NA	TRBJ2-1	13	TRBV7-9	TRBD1	CASSRDSYNEQFF	TGTGCCAGCAGCAGGGACAGCTACAATGAGCAGTTCTTC
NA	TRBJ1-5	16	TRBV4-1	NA	CASSQERQYSNQPQHF	TGCGCCAGCAGCCAAGAGCGGCAGTATAGCAATCAGCCCCAGCATTTT
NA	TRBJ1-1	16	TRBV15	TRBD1	CATSRPWTGSITEAFF	TGTGCCACCAGCAGACCTTGGACAGGGTCGATCACTGAAGCTTTCTTT
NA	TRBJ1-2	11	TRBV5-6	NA	CASSKQAGYTF	TGTGCCAGCAGCAAACAGGCTGGCTACACCTTC
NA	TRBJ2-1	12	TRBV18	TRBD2	CASSEGGNEQFF	TGTGCCAGCTCAGAGGGAGGGAATGAGCAGTTCTTC
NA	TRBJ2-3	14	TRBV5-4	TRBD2	CASSSGTSGDTQYF	TGTGCCAGCAGCTCCGGGACTAGCGGAGATACGCAGTATTTT
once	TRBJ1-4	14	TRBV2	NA	CASTRGGGNEKLFF	TGTGCCAGCACCCGAGGGGGAGGGAATGAAAAACTGTTTTTT
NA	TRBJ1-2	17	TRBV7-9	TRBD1	CASSLPGQTFPNDGYTF	TGTGCCAGCAGCTTGCCGGGACAGACCTTCCCTAACGATGGCTACACCTTC
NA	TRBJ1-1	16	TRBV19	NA	CASSIVLFRGNTEAFF	TGTGCCAGTAGTATAGTATTGTTTCGGGGGAACACTGAAGCTTTCTTT
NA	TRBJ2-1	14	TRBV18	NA	CASSPAGLPNEQFF	TGTGCCAGCTCACCGGCGGGCTTACCCAATGAGCAGTTCTTC
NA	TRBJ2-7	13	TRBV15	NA	CATSRDRYYEQYF	TGTGCCACCAGCAGAGATAGATACTACGAGCAGTACTTC